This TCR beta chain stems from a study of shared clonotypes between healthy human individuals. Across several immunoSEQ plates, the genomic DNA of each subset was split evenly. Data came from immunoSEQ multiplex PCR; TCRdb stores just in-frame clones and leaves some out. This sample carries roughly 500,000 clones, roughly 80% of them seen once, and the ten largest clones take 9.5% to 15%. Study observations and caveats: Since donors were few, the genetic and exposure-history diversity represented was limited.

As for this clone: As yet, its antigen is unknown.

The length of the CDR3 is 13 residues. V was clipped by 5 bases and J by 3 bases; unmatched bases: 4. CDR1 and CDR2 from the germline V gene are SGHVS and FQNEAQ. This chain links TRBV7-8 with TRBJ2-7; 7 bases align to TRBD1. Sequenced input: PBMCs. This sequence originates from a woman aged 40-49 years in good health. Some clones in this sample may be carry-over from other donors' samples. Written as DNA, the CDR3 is TGTGCCAGCAGCCCCCCAGGGGGCTACGAGCAGTACTTC. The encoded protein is CASSPPGGYEQYF. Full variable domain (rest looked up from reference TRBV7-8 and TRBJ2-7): GAGVSQSPRYKVAKRGQDVALRCDPISGHVSLFWYQQALGQGPEFLTYFQNEAQLDKSGLPSDRFFAERPEGSVSTLKIQRTQQEDSAVYLCASSPPGGYEQYFGPGTRLTVT.